The source of this T cell receptor (beta chain) is a study of T-cell memory formation after mild COVID-19. The table lists this clonotype with a few counts. TCRdb reprocessed the 5' RACE reads with MiXCR, giving one entry per CDR3 protein. Of 350,000 to 400,000 distinct CDR3 sequences listed, under 15% are singletons. Germline CDR1 is MNHEY and CDR2 is SVGEGT. The CDR3 extends over 16 amino acids. V gave up 2 bases and J gave up 3 bases, with 15 bases separating them. The clonotype comes from a man between 18 and 29 years old who had mild COVID-19 (a few samples of this study predate the infection). Cell type and time point are not known. The chain carries TRBV6-2 or TRBV6-3 and TRBJ2-3; D may correspond to TRBD1 or TRBD2 (6 bases each). Sequences were obtained from PBMCs or a T cell subset sorted from them (not recorded which). The CDR3 coding sequence is TGTGCCAGCAGTTACGCCGGGGGCTTGAGGACAGATACGCAGTATTTT. This sequence encodes CASSYAGGLRTDTQYF.